The next 20 T cell receptor beta chains were all read from a single sample in a study of human T cells and chemical hapten exposure. One entry per CDR3 protein, called by TCRdb with MiXCR from the RACE reads. The sample includes 60,000 to 90,000 distinct CDR3 sequences, about 9.2% of them seen just once. Regarding time point: healthy volunteer bleed at 6 weeks. It was from unfractionated whole blood that total RNA was extracted. The sequenced material came from whole blood. The receptors here all came from a female donor in good health. Some clones in this sample may be carry-over from other donors' samples.

Ten or more counts support this clonotype. The J gene is TRBJ2-7, the V gene TRBV5-5; TRBD1 aligns across 11 bases. CDR3 length equals 14 residues. V lost 4 bases and J lost 5; bases outside the gene matches: 5. Germline assignment: CDR1 SGHKS and CDR2 YYEKEE (reference sequence). The CDR3 reads CASSRDRGNNEQYF. The CDR3 coding sequence is TGTGCCAGCAGCAGGGACAGGGGGAACAACGAGCAGTACTTC.

This clonotype was counted ten times or more. The CDR3: CSASSTYNSPLHF. The CDR3 coding sequence is TGCAGTGCTAGTAGCACCTATAATTCACCCCTCCACTTT. The chain is built from TRBV20-1 and TRBJ1-6; the D is unclear. This CDR3 comprises 13 residues. Trimming shortened V by 3 bases and J by 2 bases, and 5 bases separated the two germline ends. Per the germline V gene, CDR1 is DFQATT and CDR2 is SNEGSKA (reference sequence).

This rearrangement joins TRBV29-1 to TRBJ2-1; 7 nucleotides match TRBD1. Germline CDR1 is SQVTM and CDR2 is ANQGSEA. The CDR3 has 12 residues. Trimming took 3 bases from V and 7 from J; bases not matched to a gene: 3. CDR3 coding DNA: TGCAGCGTTGATACAGGGGTTAATGAGCAGTTCTTC. It encodes CSVDTGVNEQFF.

This clonotype was counted ten times or more. V gene TRBV3-1 combines with J gene TRBJ1-1; weak D call: TRBD1 (6 bases). V was pared by 0 bases and J by 4 bases, with 21 bases between. The CDR3 totals 18 residues. Germline V gene lookup returns CDR1 LGHDT and CDR2 YNNKEL (reference sequence). CDR3 region: CASSQDYGGRGFGTEAFF. The CDR3 DNA follows: TGTGCCAGCAGCCAAGATTATGGAGGCAGGGGATTTGGCACTGAAGCTTTCTTT.

This clonotype has ten or more counts. The J gene is TRBJ1-1, the V gene TRBV20-1; D ambiguous. V was clipped by 3 bases and J by 1 base, with 6 bases between them. The germline V gene has CDR1 DFQATT and CDR2 SNEGSKA (reference sequence). The CDR3 consists of 12 residues. CDR3 nucleotides: TGCAGTGCTAGTCCAACGAACACTGAAGCTTTCTTT. It yields the protein CSASPTNTEAFF.

This clonotype showed up many times. The chain joins TRBV6-5 to TRBJ1-5; TRBD1 aligns across 10 bases. The CDR3 runs to 15 residues. V dropped 2 bases and J dropped 7; count of bases not matched to a gene: 5. Germline V gene sequence: CDR1 MNHEY, CDR2 SVGAGI. The DNA for the CDR3 is TGTGCCAGCAGTTACGGGACAGGGGTCGGGCAGCCCCAGCATTTT. It encodes CASSYGTGVGQPQHF.

Only a few counts were recorded for this clonotype. The rearrangement uses TRBV28 and TRBJ1-1, with unresolved D. Looked up from germline, CDR1 is MDHEN and CDR2 is SYDVKM. V lost 5 bases and J 1 base, leaving 17 bases between the germline ends. The CDR3 spans 16 residues. CDR3: CASSPTQSFRNTEAFF. In nucleotides, the CDR3 is TGTGCCAGCAGTCCAACACAGTCCTTCAGGAACACTGAAGCTTTCTTT.

This clonotype has just a few counts. This rearrangement joins TRBV10-3 to TRBJ2-7, with 11 bases aligning to TRBD1. The CDR3 is 14 amino acids. The V gene's germline CDR1 is ENHRY and CDR2 SYGVKD. J gave up 7 bases and V 2 bases, and 4 bases lay outside the gene matches. This CDR3 reads CAISEGQGAREQYF. The CDR3 nucleotides read TGTGCCATCAGTGAGGGACAGGGGGCTCGAGAGCAGTACTTC.

This clonotype was observed at least ten times. V and J are TRBV7-9 and TRBJ1-6; no reliable D call. Trimming pared 5 bases from V and 0 bases from J, leaving 17 bases between. In germline, CDR1 is SEHNR, CDR2 FQNEAQ (reference sequence). The CDR3 loop spans 18 amino acids. CDR3 sequence (DNA): TGTGCCAGCAGCATTAAATCTTCTCGGAGCTCCTATAATTCACCCCTCCACTTT. Amino acids: CASSIKSSRSSYNSPLHF.

This clonotype was seen many times. V gene TRBV28 combines with J gene TRBJ2-1; 9 bases map to TRBD2. CDR1 is MDHEN and CDR2 is SYDVKM in the germline V gene. V dropped 5 bases and J dropped 9; count of bases not matched to a gene: 20. CDR3 length equals 18 residues. The CDR3: CASSPQPPWRGGQGEQFF. The CDR3 DNA reads as TGTGCCAGCAGTCCGCAACCGCCTTGGCGGGGGGGCCAAGGTGAGCAGTTCTTC. The variable domain in full, with the rest retrieved from reference TRBV28 and TRBJ2-1, is DVKVTQSSRYLVKRTGEKVFLECVQDMDHENMFWYRQDPGLGLRLIYFSYDVKMKEKGDIPEGYSVSREKKERFSLILESASTNQTSMYLCASSPQPPWRGGQGEQFFGPGTRLTVL.

This clonotype has ten or more counts. The chain carries TRBV7-9 and TRBJ2-6; 8 nucleotides align to TRBD1. CDR1 and CDR2 (germline): SEHNR, FQNEAQ (reference sequence). V shed 5 bases and J 2 bases; nucleotides not matched to a gene: 14. CDR3 size: 19 residues. In DNA, the CDR3 is TGTGCCAGCAGCCCTTTCGGGGGCAGGGGGCGTACTGGGGCCAACGTCCTGACTTTC. Protein sequence: CASSPFGGRGRTGANVLTF.

This clonotype was seen repeatedly, ten times or more. The chain couples TRBV6-2 or TRBV6-3 to TRBJ1-1; 7 bases match TRBD1. The germline gives CDR1 MNHEY, CDR2 SVGEGT. This CDR3 has 13 residues. V trimming: 5 bases; J trimming: 1 base; junction bases outside the gene matches: 1. CDR3 coding DNA: TGTGCCAGCAGTAGACAGGGGAACACTGAAGCTTTCTTT. Protein product: CASSRQGNTEAFF.

This clonotype has a count of ten or more. The chain carries TRBV11-2 and TRBJ2-7; 11 bases are a match to TRBD2. The CDR3 has 15 residues. V was clipped by 5 bases and J by 2 bases; unmatched bases: 5. CDR1 is SGHAT, CDR2 FQNNGV, per germline. The CDR3 here is CASSGGSGGAYEQYF. The DNA of the CDR3 is TGTGCCAGCAGCGGTGGTAGCGGGGGGGCCTACGAGCAGTACTTC. Variable domain in full (rest from reference TRBV11-2 and TRBJ2-7): EAGVAQSPRYKIIEKRQSVAFWCNPISGHATLYWYQQILGQGPKLLIQFQNNGVVDDSQLPKDRFSAERLKGVDSTLKIQPAKLEDSAVYLCASSGGSGGAYEQYFGPGTRLTVT.

This clonotype was counted at least ten times. J is TRBJ1-1 and V is TRBV6-4; perhaps TRBD1 as D (5 bases). Trimming left V 4 bases short and J 0 bases short, with 30 bases between. The CDR3 has 21 residues. Germline CDR1 MRHNA, CDR2 SNTAGT. CDR3 amino acids: CASSAGLPVSASASLNTEAFF. In nucleotides, the CDR3 is TGTGCCAGCAGTGCAGGGCTCCCCGTTTCGGCGTCGGCGTCACTGAACACTGAAGCTTTCTTT.

This clonotype was recorded a few times. V gene TRBV7-2 combines with J gene TRBJ2-7; TRBD2 matches 16 bases. This CDR3 contains 15 residues. Germline V CDR1 and CDR2: SGHTA, FQGNSA. Trimming at V came to 5 bases and at J to 7 bases, leaving 5 bases not matched to a gene. CDR3 DNA: TGTGCCAGCAGCCCGGGACTAGCGGGGGGGGGTGAGCAGTACTTC. As protein: CASSPGLAGGGEQYF.

This clonotype was seen a handful of times. V usage is TRBV21-1 and J usage is TRBJ2-7; the listed D gene, TRBD2, was not tested against the DNA. TRBV21-1 is termed a pseudogene. This CDR3 has 14 amino acids. The CDR3 region has the DNA TGTGCCAGCACAAAGGGGCCAAACCCCTACGAGCAGTACTTC. It translates to CASTKGPNPYEQYF.

This clonotype appeared a few times. DNA for the CDR3: TGTGCCAGCAGTTCGTTACCGGGACAGACTTATAGCAATCAGCCCCAGCATTTT. It translates to CASSSLPGQTYSNQPQHF. The chain links TRBV6-5 to TRBJ1-5; 7 bases align to TRBD1. Per the germline V gene, CDR1 is MNHEY and CDR2 is SVGAGI. V lost 4 bases and J lost 0; bases outside the gene matches: 12. The CDR3 length is 18 residues.

The sample holds a few counts of this clonotype. This sequence joins TRBV10-3 and TRBJ2-1; the D gene could be TRBD1 or TRBD2 (5 bases each). The CDR3 has 16 residues. V lost 9 bases and J 5 bases, leaving 23 bases between the germline ends. From germline, CDR1 is ENHRY and CDR2 SYGVKD. CDR3: CAMGRTAGTLNNEQFF. In nucleotides, the CDR3 is TGTGCCATGGGGCGGACCGCCGGGACCCTCAACAATGAGCAGTTCTTC.

This rearrangement joins TRBV12-3 or TRBV12-4 to TRBJ1-1, with 7 bases identical to TRBD1. The CDR3 runs to 16 residues. V gave up 6 bases and J gave up 0 bases; unmatched junction bases: 10. The CDR3: CASSRRGPVVNTEAFF. In DNA form, the CDR3 reads TGTGCCAGCAGCCGAAGGGGGCCCGTCGTGAACACTGAAGCTTTCTTT.

This clonotype was seen only a few times. The rearrangement uses TRBV6-5 and TRBJ2-2; 7 bases map to TRBD2. Germline V gives CDR1 MNHEY, CDR2 SVGAGI. CDR3 length equals 14 residues. V lost 6 bases to trimming and J lost 1 base; unmatched junction nucleotides: 2. Here the CDR3 DNA reads TGTGCCAGCAGGCGGGAGCTGAACACCGGGGAGCTGTTTTTT. Amino acid sequence: CASRRELNTGELFF.